The 25 T cell receptor beta chains presented below share a single source sample, sequenced in a study of metastatic and nonmetastatic thyroid tumors. MiXCR reprocessed the PCR reads for TCRdb. The sample records approximately 19,000 clones, 35% to 40% being singletons. Each patient came to thyroid surgery without any prior treatment (of any kind). The sample was tumor tissue. These TCRs come from a female donor with papillary thyroid cancer or a benign thyroid nodule (not recorded which). Some clones in this sample may be carry-over from other donors' samples.

V usage is TRBV7-9 and J usage is TRBJ1-1, with D possibly TRBD1 on 6 matching bases. Trimming shortened V by 1 base and J by 6 bases, and 9 bases separated the two germline ends. The CDR3 length is 13 residues. From germline, CDR1 is SEHNR and CDR2 FQNEAQ (reference sequence). The DNA of the CDR3 is TGTGCCAGCAGCTTAGTGGGACACCCTGAAGCTTTCTTT. Protein: CASSLVGHPEAFF.

The CDR3: CASSFDPFADTQYF. The CDR3 DNA is TGTGCCAGCAGCTTCGATCCCTTTGCAGATACGCAGTATTTT. The chain is built from TRBV11-2 and TRBJ2-3; no definite D call. This CDR3 is 14 amino acids long. CDR1 is SGHAT, CDR2 FQNNGV, per germline. V was shortened by 3 bases and J by 4 bases, with 11 bases between the two germline ends.

This chain joins TRBV27 and TRBJ1-2; D unclear. In germline, CDR1 is MNHEY, CDR2 SMNVEV (reference sequence). There are 13 residues in the CDR3. The V end was cut by 3 bases, the J end by 5 bases, with 10 bases between. CDR3: CASSLGLGYGYTF. In nucleotides, the CDR3 is TGTGCCAGCAGTTTGGGTTTGGGGTATGGCTACACCTTC.

The chain recombines TRBV27 with TRBJ2-7; the match to TRBD2 covers 9 bases. This CDR3 contains 14 residues. CDR1 is MNHEY, CDR2 SMNVEV, per germline (reference sequence). V gave up 5 bases and J gave up 2 bases; unmatched junction bases: 4. DNA for the CDR3: TGTGCCAGCAGTCGACTAGCGGATGCCTACGAGCAGTACTTC. It codes for CASSRLADAYEQYF.

This clone was observed a handful of times. The V call is TRBV28, the J call TRBJ1-6, with D possibly TRBD1 on 5 matching bases. Trimming took off 2 bases at V and 13 bases at J, with 21 bases between the two ends. Germline CDR1 MDHEN, CDR2 SYDVKM. The CDR3 runs 16 residues. The CDR3 loop is CASSLPAFGGLGPLHF. The CDR3 region has the DNA TGTGCCAGCAGTTTACCCGCGTTTGGGGGGTTAGGGCCCCTCCACTTT.

The rearrangement links TRBV28 to TRBJ2-7; either TRBD1 or TRBD2 may supply D (6 bases each). CDR1 is MDHEN, CDR2 SYDVKM, per germline. Deletions cut 3 bases from V and 3 bases from J, with 27 bases between. The CDR3 is 19 amino acids. The CDR3 loop reads CASSLEGETIGREDYEQYF. The CDR3 DNA reads as TGTGCCAGCAGTTTGGAGGGGGAAACGATTGGGCGGGAAGACTACGAGCAGTACTTC.

This clone was seen a single time. The CDR3 spells CASSLSQNNEQFF. DNA for the CDR3: TGTGCCAGCAGCTTATCACAGAACAATGAGCAGTTCTTC. The chain recombines TRBV7-2 with TRBJ2-1; no definite D call. CDR1 is SGHTA, CDR2 FQGNSA, per germline. This CDR3 contains 13 residues. V shed 2 bases and J shed 5 bases, with 7 bases lying between them.

The chain is built from TRBV6-1 and TRBJ1-3; 9 bases are a match to TRBD1. Trimming took 5 bases from V and 4 from J; bases not matched to a gene: 6. CDR1 and CDR2 (germline): MNHNS, SASEGT. The CDR3 has 15 amino acids. The CDR3 region is CASSIQGALGNTIYF. In DNA form, the CDR3 reads TGTGCCAGCAGTATACAGGGGGCCTTAGGAAACACCATATATTTT.

The rearrangement links TRBV6-1 to TRBJ2-1; D is possibly TRBD1 (5 bases). Germline V gene sequence: CDR1 MNHNS, CDR2 SASEGT. Trimming took off 8 bases at V and 4 bases at J, with 12 bases between the two ends. This CDR3 region has 13 residues. This chain's CDR3 is CASRRGNYNEQFF. Written as DNA, the CDR3 is TGTGCCAGCCGTAGGGGAAATTACAATGAGCAGTTCTTC.

The CDR3, as DNA: TGCAGTGCGCCCAAGACAGGGGGCAACTATGGCTACACCTTC. Translating gives CSAPKTGGNYGYTF. The rearrangement links TRBV20-1 to TRBJ1-2, with TRBD1 matching over 10 bases. Germline V gene data show CDR1 as DFQATT and CDR2 as SNEGSKA (reference sequence). The CDR3 contains 14 residues. Trimming at V came to 6 bases and at J to 2 bases, leaving 6 bases not matched to a gene.

The V gene is TRBV11-2, the J gene TRBJ1-5; 7 bases line up with TRBD1. V was pared by 5 bases and J by 0 bases, with 10 bases of the junction left unmatched. The CDR3 is 17 amino acids. CDR1 is SGHAT, CDR2 FQNNGV, per germline. The CDR3 coding sequence is TGTGCCAGCAGCCCGCATGGGACAGATTATAGCAATCAGCCCCAGCATTTT. Amino acids: CASSPHGTDYSNQPQHF.

The chain links TRBV9 to TRBJ1-5, with a weak D call TRBD1 (6 bases). The CDR3 contains 14 residues. Germline assignment: CDR1 SGDLS and CDR2 YYNGEE. Trimming removed 0 bases from V and 5 bases from J, with 9 bases in between. CDR3 in amino acids: CASSVDEGDQPQHF. DNA for the CDR3: TGTGCCAGCAGCGTAGATGAGGGGGATCAGCCCCAGCATTTT. Full variable domain (missing parts from reference TRBV9 and TRBJ1-5): DSGVTQTPKHLITATGQRVTLRCSPRSGDLSVYWYQQSLDQGLQFLIQYYNGEERAKGNILERFSAQQFPDLHSELNLSSLELGDSALYFCASSVDEGDQPQHFGDGTRLSIL.

The chain carries TRBV10-1 and TRBJ1-1; maybe TRBD1 (5 bases). Germline assignment: CDR1 WNHNN and CDR2 SYGVQD (reference sequence). This CDR3 comprises 14 residues. V lost 8 bases and J 0 bases, leaving 13 bases between the germline ends. CDR3 bases: TGCGCCAGCGGATGGACGGGGCTGAACACTGAAGCTTTCTTT. This translates into CASGWTGLNTEAFF.

This clone appeared a few times. The CDR3 loop is CASSEYRGSSGNTIYF. CDR3 coding DNA: TGTGCCAGCAGTGAATATAGGGGGTCAAGTGGAAACACCATATATTTT. The chain recombines TRBV2 with TRBJ1-3, with TRBD1 as a possible D gene (6 bases). CDR1 and CDR2 (germline): SNHLY, FYNNEI. V gave up 2 bases and J gave up 3 bases, with 14 bases separating them. The CDR3 contains 16 residues.

The gene calls are TRBV6-1 and TRBJ1-2, with 7 bases lining up with TRBD1. Trimming at V came to 6 bases and at J to 0 bases, leaving 4 bases not matched to a gene. The CDR3 spans 14 residues. Per germline, CDR1 MNHNS and CDR2 SASEGT. CDR3 amino acids: CASRGDSTNYGYTF. The CDR3 nucleotides are TGTGCCAGCAGGGGGGACAGTACTAACTATGGCTACACCTTC.

The V gene is TRBV5-1, the J gene TRBJ2-7, with D unresolved. Trimming left V 3 bases short and J 2 bases short, with 15 bases between. The CDR3 runs to 15 residues. Germline V gives CDR1 SGHRS, CDR2 YFSETQ. This CDR3 reads CASSYALASPYEQYF. The CDR3, as DNA: TGCGCCAGCAGCTACGCCCTGGCTTCTCCCTACGAGCAGTACTTC.

This clone occurred a few times. This CDR3 is also generated by other DNA sequences in the sample. The chain links TRBV6-1 to TRBJ2-1; TRBD2 matches 8 bases. Trimming cost V 2 bases and J 4 bases; bases outside gene matches: 4. Germline V gene data show CDR1 as MNHNS and CDR2 as SASEGT. The CDR3 is made up of 15 amino acids. DNA for the CDR3: TGTGCCAGCAGTGAAAACGGGGGGGAGTACAATGAGCAGTTCTTC. This translates into CASSENGGEYNEQFF.

The genes are TRBV30 and TRBJ1-6, with D possibly TRBD1 on 6 matching bases. CDR3 length equals 13 residues. V was pared by 6 bases and J by 4 bases, with 10 bases between. Germline V gives CDR1 GTSNPN, CDR2 SVGIG (reference sequence). The DNA of the CDR3 is TGTGCCTGCCGGGGGGCTTATAATTCACCCCTCCACTTT. Translation gives CACRGAYNSPLHF.

The chain has TRBV18 and TRBJ1-1; a weak D match, TRBD1 (5 bases). The germline gives CDR1 KGHSH, CDR2 LQKENI. V lost 3 bases, J lost 5 bases, and 10 bases lay in between. This CDR3 region has 13 residues. The CDR3: CASSPEGLTEAFF. CDR3 coding DNA: TGTGCCAGCTCACCGGAGGGGTTGACTGAAGCTTTCTTT.

The J gene is TRBJ1-2, the V gene TRBV28; 8 nucleotides line up with TRBD1. The germline V gene encodes CDR1 MDHEN and CDR2 SYDVKM. J gave up 4 bases and V 3 bases, and 1 base lay outside the gene matches. This CDR3 is 13 amino acids long. CDR3 protein: CASSFRGLYGYTF. The CDR3 DNA follows: TGTGCCAGCAGTTTCAGGGGGCTCTATGGCTACACCTTC.

The gene calls are TRBV15 and TRBJ2-3; the D call may be TRBD1 or TRBD2 (5 bases each). Germline V gene lookup returns CDR1 LNHNV and CDR2 YYDKDF (reference sequence). V was shortened by 0 bases and J by 0 bases, with 13 bases between the two germline ends. The CDR3 runs 17 residues. Here the CDR3 reads CATSRELPGRSTDTQYF. CDR3 coding DNA: TGTGCCACCAGCAGAGAATTACCGGGACGGAGCACAGATACGCAGTATTTT.

V gene TRBV6-1 combines with J gene TRBJ2-1, with a possible D match to TRBD1 (5 bases). The V and J ends lost 4 bases and 13 bases respectively, with 14 bases between them. The germline CDR1 and CDR2 sequences are MNHNS and SASEGT. This CDR3 is 12 amino acids long. The CDR3 sequence is CASSASRVHQFF. The CDR3, as DNA: TGTGCCAGCAGTGCCTCCAGGGTTCATCAGTTCTTC.

This clone was observed a few times. V gene TRBV24-1 combines with J gene TRBJ2-1; D gene ambiguous. The V and J ends lost 3 bases and 7 bases respectively, with 9 bases between them. The germline V gene has CDR1 KGHDR and CDR2 SFDVKD. There are 13 residues in the CDR3. In nucleotides, the CDR3 is TGTGCCACCAGTGATCCGGGTCGGAATGAGCAGTTCTTC. Translation: CATSDPGRNEQFF.

The chain employs TRBV6-2 or TRBV6-3 and TRBJ1-6; D is unclear. This CDR3 spans 12 amino acids. Trimming stripped 4 bases from V and 8 bases from J, with 6 bases between. Germline V gene sequence: CDR1 MNHEY, CDR2 SVGEGT. The CDR3 nucleotides read TGTGCCAGCAGTTCCCAGGATTCACCCCTCCACTTT. Residues: CASSSQDSPLHF.

The sample holds a few counts of this clone. The chain couples TRBV6-1 to TRBJ2-6; D is unresolved. In germline, CDR1 is MNHNS, CDR2 SASEGT. Trimming removed 6 bases at V and 0 bases at J, with 12 bases between. The CDR3 sequence is 16 residues long. The CDR3 here is CASRPLVYSGANVLTF. The CDR3 DNA is TGTGCCAGCAGGCCACTTGTTTACTCTGGGGCCAACGTCCTGACTTTC.